This entry features one T cell receptor beta chain sequence. Its cognate antigen has yet to be identified. Base qualities are not provided; no much larger clone lies one nucleotide away. These data originate in a study of blood T cell repertoires in COVID-19 (dated by TCRdb to 2019 to 2021). Regarding the research as a whole: Collaborator samples came from the United States, Italy and Spain and covered acute and convalescent phases of COVID-19. The prospective study material was composed of cDNA or gDNA derived from T cells, B-cell-depleted T cells, or PBMCs. HLA class I and class II types, where available, came from metadata supplied by the sample provider rather than from assay-based typing. The samples were drawn from two sources: the first 160 participants of the ongoing ImmuneRACE study, and 950 to 1,500 subjects contributed by 6 global collaborators. Subjects who had been exposed to COVID-19, were actively infected with it, or had recovered from it provided the deeply sampled blood TCRbeta repertoires that made up the dataset. Nearly every sample came with metadata listing a de-identified subject ID, COVID-19 status, age in years and sex. The repertoires were released in a freely available public database meant as a resource for research on the immune response to SARS-CoV-2.

The collaborating institutions used their own protocols to collect whole blood in K2EDTA tubes. For TCRbeta analysis, collaborators shipped samples in one of three forms: frozen whole blood, isolated PBMCs, or DNA extracted from either of those sample types. TCRbeta CDR3 regions were amplified from genomic DNA by means of the immunoSEQ Assay, a bias-controlled multiplex PCR. Turning to the authors' computational methods: Nucleated cell counts per sample were estimated from amplification of reference gene primers within the assay. Sequence reads were collapsed and filtered to measure the absolute abundance of every unique TCRbeta CDR3 rearrangement. For each sample, productive Simpson clonality was calculated by taking the square root of Simpson's diversity index across productive rearrangements. TCRdb obtained this table from immuneACCESS and retained in-frame rearrangements with V and J assigned. These tables miss some clones; where compared with another copy, unresolved V genes account for less than half of the shortfall, and the remainder is unexplained. V, J and clone size are taken as reported in that table, and D and trimming were inferred from the DNA itself. The sample table lists more than 150,000 clones, over 80% of them with a count of one. The top ten clones comprise roughly 6.1% of the sample.

The CDR3 starts with the cysteine, ends with the phenylalanine, and has 12 residues. The kept DNA is CDR3 alone, 36 bases in frame from the first base. CDR1 KGHDR and CDR2 SFDVKD were looked up in the germline V gene. A distance of 11 bases separates the germline ends of V and J, which lose 7 bases and 6 bases respectively. The study at large found these results: How much clinical and demographic metadata was included differed by source and by participant, and the metadata was provided uncurated.

Input material: peripheral blood. The origin of this receptor is a woman in her thirties or forties with acute or convalescent COVID-19. This sequence uses TRBV24-1 and TRBJ1-2; matching of 5 bases hints at TRBD1 as the D gene. This receptor has the CDR3 CATRQSGDGYTF. The DNA sequence is given as TGTGCCACCAGGCAATCGGGGGATGGCTACACCTTC.